This entry describes one T cell receptor (beta chain). No antigen is known for it. This sample stems from a study of glioma-infiltrating T cells after dendritic cell vaccination. Time point defined: after dendritic cell vaccination, including at tumor progression/relapse. V shed 2 bases, J shed 1 base, and the junction held 10 bases outside the gene matches. The germline gives CDR1 MNHEY, CDR2 SMNVEV (reference sequence). The length of the CDR3 is 17 residues. General observations from the study: Survival was not directly related to TCR clonality in these patients. Higher pretreatment TIL content predicted longer progression-free time and survival.

The assay was immunoSEQ multiplex PCR, and TCRdb's table has in-frame clones only and misses some. The table shows 99,000 or so clones, with around 91% occurring only once. Here the sequenced sample was blood, taken after dendritic cell vaccination. The chain employs TRBV27 and TRBJ1-2, with TRBD1 identical over 7 bases. The receptor's source is a human donor with glioblastoma. CDR3 amino acids: CASSLRGRGVGNYGYTF. The CDR3 DNA reads as TGTGCCAGCAGTTTAAGGGGCAGGGGGGTAGGTAACTATGGCTACACCTTC.